This T cell receptor beta chain emerged from a study of human T cells and chemical hapten exposure. This clonotype was detected only a few times. It was unfractionated whole blood from which total RNA was extracted. Within the library, unique molecular identifiers were attached to each individual cDNA molecule. Per the original data handling: Per sample, the median was around 100,000 TCRs, with values from about 24,000 to 680,000. TCRdb redid the calling of the 5' RACE reads with MiXCR, one entry per CDR3 protein. For this entry, the V and J calls and clone size follow TCRdb and not the study's own pipeline. The repertoire holds approximately 140,000 distinct CDR3 sequences, with 4.1% as singletons. The CDR3 length is 17 residues. V lost 0 bases and J lost 2; bases outside the gene matches: 4. Germline V CDR1 and CDR2: LGHNA, YSLEER.

The chain employs TRBV4-3 and TRBJ2-3, with 11 bases fitting TRBD2. The receptor comes from a female donor in good health. Here the CDR3 reads CASSQDPTSGDTDTQYF. CDR3 bases: TGCGCCAGCAGCCAAGATCCGACTAGCGGGGACACAGATACGCAGTATTTT.